A single sample is the source of the 9 T cell receptor beta chains below, sequenced in a study of cytomegalovirus exposure and HLA in healthy donors. Researchers ran the PCR with 60 Vbeta and 13 Jbeta primers. Repertoires were generated with immunoSEQ multiplex PCR, while TCRdb's copy carries only in-frame clones and drops some. In the table there are about 160,000 clones, about three quarters of which are singletons. The sequenced sample was PBMCs. Receptors originate from a woman in her twenties or thirties in good health and CMV-seronegative.

The rearrangement links TRBV14 to TRBJ1-1, with unresolved D. V was trimmed by 3 bases and J by 0 bases, leaving 17 bases between them. Germline V lookup: CDR1 SGHDN, CDR2 FVKESK. The length of the CDR3 is 17 residues. As DNA, the CDR3 is TGTGCCAGCAGCCATTACCGTCCCGGGATTATGAACACTGAAGCTTTCTTT. Residues: CASSHYRPGIMNTEAFF.

The J gene is TRBJ2-1, the V gene TRBV4-3; TRBD2 agrees at 12 bases. Germline trimming cut 2 bases from V and 4 bases from J; bases unmatched to any gene: 3. From germline, CDR1 is LGHNA and CDR2 YSLEER. The CDR3 is 16 amino acids. The DNA of the CDR3 is TGCGCCAGCAGCCAACAACTAGCGGGGGGTTACAATGAGCAGTTCTTC. Encoded protein: CASSQQLAGGYNEQFF.

The V gene is TRBV6-5, the J gene TRBJ2-1; no clear D. Deletions cut 2 bases from V and 6 bases from J, with 14 bases between. The CDR3 extends over 15 amino acids. Germline V CDR1 and CDR2: MNHEY, SVGAGI. The CDR3 nucleotides read TGTGCCAGCAGTTACGGTCAGGAAGGTAGCAATGAGCAGTTCTTC. This sequence encodes CASSYGQEGSNEQFF.

The V call is TRBV30, the J call TRBJ2-1, with 8 bases fitting TRBD2. The CDR3 has 14 amino acids. V dropped 4 bases and J dropped 8; count of bases not matched to a gene: 10. Germline CDR1 reads GTSNPN; CDR2 reads SVGIG (reference sequence). CDR3 sequence reads: CAWMYGRVFDEQFF. CDR3 nucleotides: TGTGCCTGGATGTACGGGAGGGTCTTTGATGAGCAGTTCTTC.

This chain connects TRBV28 to TRBJ1-1, with no clear D. Deletions cut 5 bases from V and 4 bases from J, with 14 bases between. Germline loops: CDR1 MDHEN, CDR2 SYDVKM. There are 14 residues in the CDR3. CDR3 DNA sequence: TGTGCCAGCAGTCTAGGATCCCCCAGCACTGAAGCTTTCTTT. This encodes CASSLGSPSTEAFF.

This clone was picked up one time. The genes are TRBV14 and TRBJ1-2; no clear D gene. This CDR3 is 13 amino acids long. The germline V and J ends were trimmed by 1 base and 2 bases, with 5 bases remaining between them. CDR1 and CDR2 (germline): SGHDN, FVKESK. The CDR3 here is CASSQGTNYGYTF. CDR3 coding DNA: TGTGCCAGCAGCCAAGGCACAAACTATGGCTACACCTTC. The whole variable domain, remainder taken from reference TRBV14 and TRBJ1-2, is EAGVTQFPSHSVIEKGQTVTLRCDPISGHDNLYWYRRVMGKEIKFLLHFVKESKQDESGMPNNRFLAERTGGTYSTLKVQPAELEDSGVYFCASSQGTNYGYTFGSGTRLTVV.

This clone showed up just a few times. Here the CDR3 reads CASIDRFFGTLHF. Here the CDR3 DNA reads TGTGCCAGCATAGACAGATTCTTTGGGACCCTCCACTTT. The rearrangement links TRBV28 to TRBJ1-6; perhaps TRBD1 as D (5 bases). Germline CDR1 is MDHEN and CDR2 is SYDVKM. The V end lost 7 bases, the J end lost 14 bases, and 18 bases lay between the germline ends. The CDR3 is 13 amino acids.

The count of this clone is one. The chain joins TRBV19 to TRBJ2-1; the D gene is possibly TRBD1 (5 bases). The germline V and J ends were trimmed by 4 bases and 10 bases, with 20 bases remaining between them. Per germline, CDR1 LNHDA and CDR2 SQIVND (reference sequence). CDR3 length equals 15 residues. The CDR3 DNA follows: TGTGCCAGTAGTACCCCCCCAGGGCAGGGTGAGGAGCAGTTCTTC. Translating gives CASSTPPGQGEEQFF. Full variable domain (missing parts from reference TRBV19 and TRBJ2-1): DGGITQSPKYLFRKEGQNVTLSCEQNLNHDAMYWYRQDPGQGLRLIYYSQIVNDFQKGDIAEGYSVSREKKESFPLTVTSAQKNPTAFYLCASSTPPGQGEEQFFGPGTRLTVL.

The CDR3 region is CATSMDRVDNQPQHF. CDR3 nucleotides: TGTGCCACCAGCATGGACAGGGTAGACAATCAGCCCCAGCATTTT. The chain recombines TRBV15 with TRBJ1-5; 8 positions agree with TRBD1. CDR3 length equals 15 residues. CDR1 and CDR2 (germline): LNHNV, YYDKDF (reference sequence). Trimming took 4 bases from V and 3 from J; bases not matched to a gene: 5.